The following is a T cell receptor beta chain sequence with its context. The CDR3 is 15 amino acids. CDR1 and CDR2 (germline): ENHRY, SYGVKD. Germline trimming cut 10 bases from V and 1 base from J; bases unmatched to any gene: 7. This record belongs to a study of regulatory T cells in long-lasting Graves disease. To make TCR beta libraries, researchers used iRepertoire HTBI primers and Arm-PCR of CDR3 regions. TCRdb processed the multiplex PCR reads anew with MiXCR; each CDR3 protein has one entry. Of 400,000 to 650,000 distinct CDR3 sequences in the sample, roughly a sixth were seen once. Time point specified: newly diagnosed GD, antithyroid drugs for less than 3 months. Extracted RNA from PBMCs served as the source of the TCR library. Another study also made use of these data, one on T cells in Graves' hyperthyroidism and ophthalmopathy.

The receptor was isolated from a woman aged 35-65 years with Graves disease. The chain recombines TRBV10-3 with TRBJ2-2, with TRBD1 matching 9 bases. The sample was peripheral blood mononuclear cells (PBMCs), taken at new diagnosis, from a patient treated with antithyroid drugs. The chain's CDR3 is CATEPGQGNTGELFF. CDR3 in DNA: TGTGCCACCGAACCGGGACAGGGGAACACCGGGGAGCTGTTTTTT.